Listed below are T cell receptor beta chains from one sample, sequenced in a study of blood T cell repertoires in COVID-19. Produced via immunoSEQ multiplex PCR; TCRdb's table is partial and in-frame only. Of approximately 180,000 clones in the sample, over 75% were seen once. Sequenced sample: peripheral blood. Every receptor here comes from a human donor with active or convalescent COVID-19. The donor label of this sample is uncertain. Each CDR3 is given without its conserved first and last residue. Fields, in order: V gene, J gene, CDR3 protein.

TRBV3-1/TRBV3-2	TRBJ2-5	ASSNSGRQQETQY
TRBV14	TRBJ2-2	ASSPPMGRVTGELF
TRBV11-3	TRBJ2-3	ASGGQGASDTQY
TRBV6-5	TRBJ2-1	ASSYGGGYNEQF
TRBV19	TRBJ1-2	ASSVQGGYGYT
TRBV29-1	TRBJ1-2	SVSGQGPSYGYT
TRBV9	TRBJ2-1	ASSEGGDVYNEQF
TRBV7-9	TRBJ2-1	ASSLDRGGNEQF
TRBV7-2	TRBJ2-2	ASSSSVMTGELF
TRBV27	TRBJ1-5	ASRRTGGNQPQH
TRBV6-6	TRBJ1-5	ASSYSPGTINQPQH
TRBV5-4	TRBJ1-5	ASSFSLGALQGVNQPQH
TRBV9	TRBJ2-1	ASSVAKPGTSGGADSEQF
TRBV10-1	TRBJ2-7	ASSEGGIEYEQY
TRBV9	TRBJ2-3	ASSPHVSPNTQY
TRBV9	TRBJ1-2	ASSAGQLNYGYT
TRBV19	TRBJ1-6	ASRGFGTIANSPLH
TRBV18	TRBJ2-2	ASSPWRSNTGELF
TRBV10-3	TRBJ1-2	AISESVANYGYT
TRBV5-1	TRBJ2-1	ASTQGGLYNEQF
TRBV19	TRBJ2-3	APKVQRDPRGGSTDTQY
TRBV2	TRBJ1-1	ASTEGVTEAF
TRBV4-1	TRBJ2-1	ASRPTDRANEQF
TRBV14	TRBJ2-2	ASSRARPSTNTGELF
TRBV6-4	TRBJ1-6	ASSLGTGNSPLH
TRBV28	TRBJ2-7	ASRRSVAEGEQY
TRBV10-3	TRBJ2-7	AISAPEGRMDYEQY
TRBV11-1	TRBJ2-7	ASSDRGMGIEQY
TRBV6-5	TRBJ2-7	ASAWTSGSYEQY
TRBV3-1/TRBV3-2	TRBJ2-1	ASSPDSGSFNEQF
TRBV7-2	TRBJ2-7	ASSLGDRPREQY